This is a list of T cell receptor beta chains from one sample in a study of tumor-infiltrating lymphocytes in primary liver carcinoma. TCRdb called the multiplex PCR reads again in MiXCR, with one record for every CDR3 protein. This sample has approximately 190,000 distinct CDR3 sequences, with 85% found just once. Material: tumor tissue from primary liver carcinoma. The receptors originated from a middle-aged man with primary liver carcinoma and hepatitis B virus infection. The CDR3 runs from the conserved cysteine through the conserved F or W. The order of the fields is CDR3 protein, CDR3 DNA, CDR3 length, J gene, D gene, clone size, V gene. A D gene is named only where the DNA matches it firmly. Part of the rows lack a size; the others show once, few, many or a class for expanded clones.

cdr3_aa: CASSSGPMNYGYTF; cdr3_nt: TGTGCCAGCAGCTCCGGACCAATGAACTATGGCTACACCTTC; cdr3_length: 14; j_call: TRBJ1-2; d_call: -; clone_size: medium-sized; v_call: TRBV6-2/TRBV6-3
cdr3_aa: CASSGGLSGGTDTQCF; cdr3_nt: TGTGCCAGCAGCGGGGGACTATCGGGAGGGACAGATACGCAGTGTTTT; cdr3_length: 16; j_call: TRBJ2-3; d_call: -; clone_size: -; v_call: TRBV4-2
cdr3_aa: CSASQGSYEQYF; cdr3_nt: TGCAGTGCTAGCCAGGGCTCCTACGAGCAGTACTTC; cdr3_length: 12; j_call: TRBJ2-7; d_call: -; clone_size: -; v_call: TRBV20-1
cdr3_aa: CASSFPDTSGVKNIQYF; cdr3_nt: TGTGCCAGCAGCTTTCCCGATACTAGCGGGGTCAAAAACATTCAGTATTTC; cdr3_length: 17; j_call: TRBJ2-4; d_call: TRBD2; clone_size: -; v_call: TRBV11-1
cdr3_aa: CSVEEGYTVNTEAFF; cdr3_nt: TGCAGCGTTGAAGAAGGGTACACAGTGAACACTGAAGCTTTCTTT; cdr3_length: 15; j_call: TRBJ1-1; d_call: -; clone_size: -; v_call: TRBV29-1
cdr3_aa: CPSRGWDTEAFF; cdr3_nt: TGTCCCAGCAGAGGGTGGGACACTGAAGCTTTCTTT; cdr3_length: 12; j_call: TRBJ1-1; d_call: -; clone_size: -; v_call: TRBV6-1
cdr3_aa: CTSSLGAATVTQYF; cdr3_nt: TGTACCAGCAGCTTAGGGGCAGCCACAGTTACGCAGTATTTT; cdr3_length: 14; j_call: TRBJ2-3; d_call: -; clone_size: -; v_call: TRBV11-2
cdr3_aa: CSVLRENTDTQYF; cdr3_nt: TGCAGCGTTTTACGCGAAAACACAGATACGCAGTATTTT; cdr3_length: 13; j_call: TRBJ2-3; d_call: -; clone_size: -; v_call: TRBV29-1
cdr3_aa: CSVEAIGIVMFF; cdr3_nt: TGCAGCGTTGAAGCCATCGGGATTGTAATGTTCTTC; cdr3_length: 12; j_call: TRBJ2-1; d_call: -; clone_size: -; v_call: TRBV29-1
cdr3_aa: CASSLVSFGANVLTF; cdr3_nt: TGCGCCAGCAGCTTGGTAAGCTTTGGGGCCAACGTCCTGACTTTC; cdr3_length: 15; j_call: TRBJ2-6; d_call: -; clone_size: -; v_call: TRBV5-1
cdr3_aa: CASSRHVNTEAFF; cdr3_nt: TGTGCCAGCAGTCGACACGTGAATACCGAAGCTTTCTTT; cdr3_length: 13; j_call: TRBJ1-1; d_call: -; clone_size: -; v_call: TRBV6-6
cdr3_aa: CSVEKSQGDSDYGYNF; cdr3_nt: TGCAGCGTTGAAAAAAGTCAGGGGGACAGTGACTATGGTTACAACTTC; cdr3_length: 16; j_call: TRBJ1-2; d_call: TRBD1; clone_size: -; v_call: TRBV29-1
cdr3_aa: CASSPSGGEVEQFF; cdr3_nt: TGTGCCAGCAGCCCTAGTGGGGGAGAAGTTGAGCAGTTCTTC; cdr3_length: 14; j_call: TRBJ2-1; d_call: -; clone_size: -; v_call: TRBV6-6
cdr3_aa: CASSLGISNNEKFF; cdr3_nt: TGTGCTAGCAGCTTAGGCATCTCGAACAATGAGAAGTTCTTC; cdr3_length: 14; j_call: TRBJ2-1; d_call: -; clone_size: -; v_call: TRBV11-3
cdr3_aa: CASGQDRTGPAGGLLELFF; cdr3_nt: TGTGCCAGCGGCCAAGATCGTACCGGCCCAGCGGGAGGGCTGTTGGAGCTGTTCTTC; cdr3_length: 19; j_call: TRBJ2-1; d_call: TRBD2; clone_size: -; v_call: TRBV4-2
cdr3_aa: CASSEASSGRSIDEQFF; cdr3_nt: TGTGCCAGCAGTGAAGCGTCAAGCGGGAGGTCAATCGATGAGCAGTTCTTC; cdr3_length: 17; j_call: TRBJ2-1; d_call: TRBD2; clone_size: -; v_call: TRBV6-1
cdr3_aa: CASSSQGTGANVRTF; cdr3_nt: TGTGCCAGCAGCTCCCAGGGGACGGGGGCCAACGTCCGGACTTTC; cdr3_length: 15; j_call: TRBJ2-6; d_call: -; clone_size: -; v_call: TRBV6-6
cdr3_aa: CVISLNRQGDTQYF; cdr3_nt: TGTGTCATTAGCTTAAACCGACAAGGGGATACGCAGTATTTT; cdr3_length: 14; j_call: TRBJ2-3; d_call: -; clone_size: -; v_call: TRBV11-2
cdr3_aa: CATSKRDGNYEQYF; cdr3_nt: TGCGCAACTTCGAAGCGGGACGGAAACTACGAGCAGTACTTC; cdr3_length: 14; j_call: TRBJ2-7; d_call: TRBD2; clone_size: once; v_call: TRBV4-1
cdr3_aa: CASSKPVGGYGYTF; cdr3_nt: TGTGCAAGCAGTAAACCAGTGGGCGGATATGGCTACACCTTC; cdr3_length: 14; j_call: TRBJ1-2; d_call: -; clone_size: -; v_call: TRBV6-1
cdr3_aa: CSVGHILADTQYF; cdr3_nt: TGCAGCGTTGGCCACATTCTGGCGGATACGCAGTATTTT; cdr3_length: 13; j_call: TRBJ2-3; d_call: -; clone_size: -; v_call: TRBV29-1
cdr3_aa: CATSESKGHFGYTF; cdr3_nt: TGTGCCACCAGTGAATCGAAAGGGCACTTTGGCTACACCTTC; cdr3_length: 14; j_call: TRBJ1-2; d_call: -; clone_size: -; v_call: TRBV10-3
cdr3_aa: CASSEGTSGITKNIHYF; cdr3_nt: TGCGCCAGCAGTGAGGGGACTAGCGGGATAACCAAAAACATTCATTACTTC; cdr3_length: 17; j_call: TRBJ2-4; d_call: TRBD2; clone_size: -; v_call: TRBV10-2
cdr3_aa: CASSLEGPAEGYSF; cdr3_nt: TGCGCCAGCAGCTTGGAGGGTCCAGCCGAAGGCTACAGCTTC; cdr3_length: 14; j_call: TRBJ1-2; d_call: -; clone_size: -; v_call: TRBV5-1
cdr3_aa: CASITDVAISYNEQFF; cdr3_nt: TGCGCCAGCATTACAGACGTGGCAATCTCCTACAATGAGCAGTTCTTC; cdr3_length: 16; j_call: TRBJ2-1; d_call: -; clone_size: -; v_call: TRBV5-1
cdr3_aa: CATTGTSGNEQFF; cdr3_nt: TGTGCCACGACCGGGACTAGCGGGAATGAGCAGTTCTTC; cdr3_length: 13; j_call: TRBJ2-1; d_call: TRBD2; clone_size: -; v_call: TRBV10-3
cdr3_aa: CASSKAGDRSTEQLF; cdr3_nt: TGTGCCAGCAGTAAGGCGGGGGACCGGTCGACCGAGCAGCTCTTC; cdr3_length: 15; j_call: TRBJ2-1; d_call: TRBD2; clone_size: -; v_call: TRBV12-3/TRBV12-4
cdr3_aa: CASSRRTRSGVNEQLF; cdr3_nt: TGTGCCAGCAGCCGACGGACAAGGTCAGGTGTCAATGAGCAGTTATTC; cdr3_length: 16; j_call: TRBJ2-1; d_call: -; clone_size: -; v_call: TRBV4-2
cdr3_aa: CASSHAVAGGLFF; cdr3_nt: TGCGCCAGCAGCCACGCCGTGGCCGGGGGGCTGTTTTTT; cdr3_length: 13; j_call: TRBJ2-2; d_call: -; clone_size: -; v_call: TRBV4-1
cdr3_aa: CASNLGKGAIGNTIYF; cdr3_nt: TGTGCCAGCAACTTGGGGAAAGGGGCTATTGGAAACACCATATATTTT; cdr3_length: 16; j_call: TRBJ1-3; d_call: -; clone_size: -; v_call: TRBV5-6
cdr3_aa: CAISYEGYSELFF; cdr3_nt: TGTGCCATCAGCTACGAAGGGTACAGCGAGCTGTTTTTT; cdr3_length: 13; j_call: TRBJ2-2; d_call: -; clone_size: -; v_call: TRBV5-4
cdr3_aa: CASSLRWTGENIQYF; cdr3_nt: TGTGCCAGCAGCTTACGATGGACAGGGGAAAACATTCAGTACTTC; cdr3_length: 15; j_call: TRBJ2-4; d_call: TRBD1; clone_size: -; v_call: TRBV11-2
cdr3_aa: CASSGGRAYEQYF; cdr3_nt: TGTGCCTCGAGTGGAGGCAGGGCCTACGAACAGTACTTC; cdr3_length: 13; j_call: TRBJ2-7; d_call: -; clone_size: -; v_call: TRBV30
cdr3_aa: CASSQVWTAQEIQYF; cdr3_nt: TGCGCCAGTAGCCAAGTATGGACAGCCCAAGAGATCCAGTACTTC; cdr3_length: 15; j_call: TRBJ2-5; d_call: -; clone_size: -; v_call: TRBV4-1
cdr3_aa: CSAGQGNIQSF; cdr3_nt: TGCAGCGCTGGACAGGGAAACATTCAGTCCTTC; cdr3_length: 11; j_call: TRBJ2-4; d_call: TRBD1; clone_size: -; v_call: TRBV29-1
cdr3_aa: CACNAVAGCVNNEQFF; cdr3_nt: TGTGCCTGCAATGCCGTAGCGGGATGTGTAAACAATGAGCAGTTCTTC; cdr3_length: 16; j_call: TRBJ2-1; d_call: TRBD2; clone_size: -; v_call: TRBV14
cdr3_aa: CASSFQGQGAFEQYF; cdr3_nt: TGTGCCAGTAGTTTCCAGGGGCAGGGGGCGTTTGAGCAGTACTTC; cdr3_length: 15; j_call: TRBJ2-7; d_call: TRBD1; clone_size: few; v_call: TRBV28
cdr3_aa: CAWLRRFYTVAFF; cdr3_nt: TGTGCCTGGCTGAGGAGGTTTTACACTGTAGCTTTCTTT; cdr3_length: 13; j_call: TRBJ1-1; d_call: -; clone_size: -; v_call: TRBV30
cdr3_aa: CASSLVTDYCYTF; cdr3_nt: TGTGCCAGCAGTTTGGTCACAGACTATTGTTACACCTTC; cdr3_length: 13; j_call: TRBJ1-2; d_call: -; clone_size: -; v_call: TRBV28
cdr3_aa: CASSQEGSNGILYEQFF; cdr3_nt: TGCGCCAGCAGCCAAGAAGGGTCTAACGGGATCCTGTATGAGCAGTTCTTC; cdr3_length: 17; j_call: TRBJ2-1; d_call: -; clone_size: -; v_call: TRBV4-3
cdr3_aa: CSASDWASGGRVETQYF; cdr3_nt: TGCAGTGCTAGTGATTGGGCGAGCGGGGGGAGGGTAGAGACCCAGTACTTC; cdr3_length: 17; j_call: TRBJ2-5; d_call: TRBD2; clone_size: -; v_call: TRBV20-1
cdr3_aa: CSVGEPGRNTQYF; cdr3_nt: TGCAGCGTTGGAGAACCCGGTCGTAACACTCAGTACTTC; cdr3_length: 13; j_call: TRBJ2-4; d_call: -; clone_size: -; v_call: TRBV29-1
cdr3_aa: CASNSDQAGVKETQYF; cdr3_nt: TGTGCCAGCAACTCCGATCAGGCTGGCGTCAAAGAGACCCAGTACTTC; cdr3_length: 16; j_call: TRBJ2-5; d_call: -; clone_size: -; v_call: TRBV5-4
cdr3_aa: CASSLTDQPQHF; cdr3_nt: TGTGCCAGCAGCCTTACCGATCAGCCCCAGCATTTT; cdr3_length: 12; j_call: TRBJ1-5; d_call: -; clone_size: many; v_call: TRBV6-2/TRBV6-3
cdr3_aa: CAGSPTSGRLDTQYF; cdr3_nt: TGTGCCGGCAGTCCGACTAGCGGGAGATTAGATACGCAATATTTT; cdr3_length: 15; j_call: TRBJ2-3; d_call: TRBD2; clone_size: -; v_call: TRBV6-1
cdr3_aa: CAISLQGLLDNEQFF; cdr3_nt: TGTGCCATCAGCCTCCAGGGACTGCTGGACAATGAGCAGTTCTTC; cdr3_length: 15; j_call: TRBJ2-1; d_call: -; clone_size: -; v_call: TRBV11-1
cdr3_aa: CVSSHDNSPLHF; cdr3_nt: TGTGTCAGTAGCCACGATAATTCACCCCTCCACTTT; cdr3_length: 12; j_call: TRBJ1-6; d_call: -; clone_size: -; v_call: TRBV5-4
cdr3_aa: CASSLDGQNPGNSIYF; cdr3_nt: TGTGCCAGCAGCTTGGACGGGCAGAACCCAGGGAACTCCATATATTTT; cdr3_length: 16; j_call: TRBJ1-3; d_call: -; clone_size: -; v_call: TRBV5-1
cdr3_aa: CASSLLGVKDLF; cdr3_nt: TGTGCCAGCAGCCTGTTGGGGGTTAAAGATTTATTT; cdr3_length: 12; j_call: TRBJ1-1; d_call: -; clone_size: -; v_call: TRBV14
cdr3_aa: CASSEAPGPGYEQYF; cdr3_nt: TGTGCCAGCAGTGAAGCGCCGGGACCAGGCTACGAGCAGTACTTC; cdr3_length: 15; j_call: TRBJ2-7; d_call: -; clone_size: many; v_call: TRBV6-1
cdr3_aa: CSGMQGETQYF; cdr3_nt: TGCAGCGGCATGCAGGGGGAGACCCAGTACTTC; cdr3_length: 11; j_call: TRBJ2-5; d_call: -; clone_size: -; v_call: TRBV29-1
cdr3_aa: CATSYQGGETQYF; cdr3_nt: TGTGCCACCAGTTATCAAGGAGGAGAGACCCAGTACTTC; cdr3_length: 13; j_call: TRBJ2-5; d_call: -; clone_size: many; v_call: TRBV15